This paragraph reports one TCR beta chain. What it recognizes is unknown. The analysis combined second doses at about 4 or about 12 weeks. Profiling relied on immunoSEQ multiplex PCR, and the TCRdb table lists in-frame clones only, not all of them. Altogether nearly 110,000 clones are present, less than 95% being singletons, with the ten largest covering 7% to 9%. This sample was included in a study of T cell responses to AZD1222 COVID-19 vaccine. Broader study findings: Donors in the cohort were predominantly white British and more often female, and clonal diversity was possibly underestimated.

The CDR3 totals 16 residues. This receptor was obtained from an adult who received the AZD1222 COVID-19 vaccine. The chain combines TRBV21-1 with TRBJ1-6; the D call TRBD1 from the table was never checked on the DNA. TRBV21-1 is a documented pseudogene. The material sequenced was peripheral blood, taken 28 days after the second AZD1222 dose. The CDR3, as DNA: TGTGCCAGCAGCAAAAGGTGCGAACAGGAAAATTCACCCCTCCACTTT. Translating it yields CASSKRCEQENSPLHF.